This T cell receptor beta chain is from a study of blood T cell repertoires in COVID-19. Study context: The samples span acute and convalescent COVID-19 from the United States, Italy and Spain. The cDNA or gDNA used as material had been derived from T cells, B-cell-depleted T cells, or PBMCs.

Profiled with immunoSEQ multiplex PCR; TCRdb holds only in-frame clones, not every one. The data contain roughly 25,000 clones, 94% of them seen just once; the ten biggest clones take up roughly 4%. The CDR3 consists of 14 residues. Unmatched junction bases numbered 1, after V lost 0 bases and J lost 2 bases. Germline CDR1 SGHVS, CDR2 FQNEAQ. The origin of this receptor is a woman between 45 and 60 years old with active COVID-19. This chain joins TRBV7-8 and TRBJ2-7; 7 nucleotides align to TRBD2. The sequenced sample consisted of peripheral blood. The CDR3 sequence: CASSLAGGAYEQYF. As DNA, the CDR3 is TGTGCCAGCAGCTTAGCGGGAGGGGCCTACGAGCAGTACTTC. The whole variable domain, remainder taken from reference TRBV7-8 and TRBJ2-7, is GAGVSQSPRYKVAKRGQDVALRCDPISGHVSLFWYQQALGQGPEFLTYFQNEAQLDKSGLPSDRFFAERPEGSVSTLKIQRTQQEDSAVYLCASSLAGGAYEQYFGPGTRLTVT.